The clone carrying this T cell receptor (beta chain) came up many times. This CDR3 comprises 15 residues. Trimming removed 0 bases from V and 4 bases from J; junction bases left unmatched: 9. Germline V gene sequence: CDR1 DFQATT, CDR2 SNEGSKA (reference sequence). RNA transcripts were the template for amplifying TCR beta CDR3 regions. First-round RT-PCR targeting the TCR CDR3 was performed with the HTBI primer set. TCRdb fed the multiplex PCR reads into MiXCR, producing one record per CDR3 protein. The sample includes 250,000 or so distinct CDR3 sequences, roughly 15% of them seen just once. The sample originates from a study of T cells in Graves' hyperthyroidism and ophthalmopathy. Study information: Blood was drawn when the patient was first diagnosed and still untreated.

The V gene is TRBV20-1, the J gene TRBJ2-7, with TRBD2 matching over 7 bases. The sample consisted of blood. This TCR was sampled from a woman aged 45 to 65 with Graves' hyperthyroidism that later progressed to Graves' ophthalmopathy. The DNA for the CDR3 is TGCAGTGCTAGAGAACCTAGCGGACGTTCATACGAGCAGTACTTC. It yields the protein CSAREPSGRSYEQYF.